This passage covers 21 T cell receptor beta chains from one sample sequenced in a study of blood T cell repertoires in COVID-19. Sequencing used immunoSEQ multiplex PCR; TCRdb keeps in-frame clones, though not all of them. Here the sample spans 65,000 to 70,000 clones, about 81% being singletons. Sequenced: peripheral blood. The receptors stem from a human donor in a cohort sampled during active COVID-19.

V and J are TRBV28 and TRBJ1-2, with 10 bases aligning to TRBD1. Germline trimming cut 5 bases from V and 7 bases from J; bases unmatched to any gene: 16. CDR3 length: 17 amino acids. Germline V gene lookup returns CDR1 MDHEN and CDR2 SYDVKM. The CDR3 spells CASSPPGLTGGASGYTF. The CDR3 region has the DNA TGTGCCAGCAGTCCGCCGGGATTGACAGGGGGCGCAAGTGGCTACACCTTC.

The chain joins TRBV12-5 to TRBJ1-1; TRBD1 agrees at 7 bases. The CDR3 is 15 amino acids. V dropped 5 bases and J dropped 1; count of bases not matched to a gene: 7. Germline lookup yields CDR1 LGHNT and CDR2 FRNRAP. This CDR3 reads CASGPQDRPNTEAFF. CDR3 coding DNA: TGTGCTAGTGGTCCCCAGGACAGGCCGAACACTGAAGCTTTCTTT.

The chain carries TRBV6-5 and TRBJ2-7; perhaps TRBD1 as D (6 bases). The CDR3 spans 13 residues. V was cut by 5 bases and J by 2 bases, with 10 bases left in between. Germline CDR1 is MNHEY and CDR2 is SVGAGI. CDR3 DNA sequence: TGTGCCAGCAGTCCGGCAGGGGCCTACGAGCAGTACTTC. Its translation: CASSPAGAYEQYF.

The chain recombines TRBV2 with TRBJ2-1; 8 nucleotides agree with TRBD2. V was clipped by 1 base and J by 16 bases; unmatched bases: 6. CDR1 and CDR2 from the germline V gene are SNHLY and FYNNEI. This CDR3 contains 12 residues. The chain's CDR3 is CASSEVGLGYFF. The CDR3 DNA sequence: TGTGCCAGCAGTGAAGTGGGACTAGGATACTTCTTC.

The chain couples TRBV28 to TRBJ2-1; 9 positions agree with TRBD2. CDR3 size: 16 residues. V shed 5 bases and J 4 bases; nucleotides not matched to a gene: 9. Germline V gene sequence: CDR1 MDHEN, CDR2 SYDVKM. The CDR3 nucleotides read TGTGCCAGCAGTGATAGCGGGAGAGACCTATACAATGAGCAGTTCTTC. This gives the protein CASSDSGRDLYNEQFF.

The rearrangement uses TRBV7-9 and TRBJ1-6, with 11 bases lining up with TRBD1. Germline CDR1 is SEHNR and CDR2 is FQNEAQ (reference sequence). V gave up 0 bases and J gave up 10 bases; unmatched junction bases: 2. The CDR3 is 15 amino acids. The CDR3 spells CASSLAGQGASPLHF. CDR3 in DNA: TGTGCCAGCAGCTTAGCCGGACAGGGGGCCTCACCCCTCCACTTT.

V is TRBV4-3 and J is TRBJ1-5; D perhaps matches TRBD1 (6 bases). Germline values: CDR1 LGHNA, CDR2 YSLEER. The CDR3 sequence is 15 residues long. Trimming cost V 0 bases and J 1 base, with 7 bases left between them. CDR3 bases: TGCGCCAGCAGCCAAGAGACAGGAAGCAATCAGCCCCAGCATTTT. Residues: CASSQETGSNQPQHF.

The gene calls are TRBV19 and TRBJ1-5; a possible D gene is TRBD1 (6 bases). CDR1 is LNHDA and CDR2 is SQIVND in the germline V gene (reference sequence). The V end lost 3 bases, the J end lost 3 bases, and 15 bases lay between the germline ends. This CDR3 contains 16 residues. The CDR3 bases are TGTGCCAGTAGTATTGGCCGGGGGGGGGCCAATCAGCCCCAGCATTTT. Translating gives CASSIGRGGANQPQHF. Complete variable domain (other parts from reference TRBV19 and TRBJ1-5): DGGITQSPKYLFRKEGQNVTLSCEQNLNHDAMYWYRQDPGQGLRLIYYSQIVNDFQKGDIAEGYSVSREKKESFPLTVTSAQKNPTAFYLCASSIGRGGANQPQHFGDGTRLSIL.

To note about this clone: This sample also contains other DNA sequences that code for the same CDR3. This sequence joins TRBV28 and TRBJ1-5; 7 bases align to TRBD1. CDR1 is MDHEN and CDR2 is SYDVKM in the germline V gene. This CDR3 contains 15 residues. J was trimmed by 3 bases and V by 4 bases; bases with no gene match: 6. In DNA form, the CDR3 reads TGTGCCAGCAGTTATACAGGGGCTTTCAATCAGCCCCAGCATTTT. Its translation: CASSYTGAFNQPQHF.

The V call is TRBV28, the J call TRBJ2-1, with TRBD2 matching 14 bases. The CDR3 covers 16 residues. Trimming cost V 6 bases and J 7 bases; bases outside gene matches: 8. The germline V gene encodes CDR1 MDHEN and CDR2 SYDVKM. The CDR3 bases are TGTGCCAGCAGCACCGGGACTAGCGGGAGAGGGAATGAGCAGTTCTTC. Amino acids: CASSTGTSGRGNEQFF.

This chain links TRBV27 with TRBJ2-3; 10 bases are a match to TRBD1. The CDR3 is 17 amino acids. The ends lost 0 bases at V and 5 bases at J; junction bases unmatched: 8. Germline V CDR1 and CDR2: MNHEY, SMNVEV (reference sequence). The DNA of the CDR3 is TGTGCCAGCAGTTTATCAGGGACAGGGGAGTTATTAGATACGCAGTATTTT. Translating it yields CASSLSGTGELLDTQYF.

The rearrangement joins TRBV7-9 to TRBJ2-5, with D possibly TRBD1 on 6 matching bases. CDR3 size: 16 residues. Per the germline V gene, CDR1 is SEHNR and CDR2 is FQNEAQ (reference sequence). The ends were cut back, 4 bases at V and 4 bases at J, with 19 bases in the middle. CDR3 coding DNA: TGTGCCAGCAGCTCTGTTGGACAGACACTTAGAGAGACCCAGTACTTC. It is translated as CASSSVGQTLRETQYF.

This chain links TRBV7-9 with TRBJ2-7; the D gene is possibly TRBD2 (5 bases). V was trimmed by 5 bases and J by 0 bases, leaving 11 bases between them. The CDR3 contains 14 residues. In germline, CDR1 is SEHNR, CDR2 FQNEAQ (reference sequence). CDR3 DNA: TGTGCCAGCAGCGCGGACTTTCTCTCCTACGAGCAGTACTTC. It specifies CASSADFLSYEQYF.

This chain's CDR3 is CASSYSQAGTYNEQFF. The CDR3 DNA is TGTGCCAGCAGTTACTCGCAAGCGGGCACATACAATGAGCAGTTCTTC. V gene TRBV6-5 combines with J gene TRBJ2-1, with TRBD2 as a possible D gene (6 bases). Germline CDR1 and CDR2: MNHEY and SVGAGI. V lost 0 bases and J lost 4, with 13 bases in between. The CDR3 is 16 residues long.

This clone was picked up a small number of times. The rearrangement links TRBV6-5 to TRBJ2-6; 7 bases are a match to TRBD1. J gave up 0 bases and V 10 bases, and 6 bases lay outside the gene matches. CDR1 and CDR2 from the germline V gene are MNHEY and SVGAGI. The CDR3 is 15 residues long. The CDR3 loop is CATTGALSGANVLTF. Here the CDR3 DNA reads TGTGCCACCACAGGGGCCCTCTCTGGGGCCAACGTCCTGACTTTC.

V is TRBV6-2 or TRBV6-3 and J is TRBJ2-5, with unresolved D. V lost 0 bases and J lost 1, with 6 bases in between. CDR1 is MNHEY, CDR2 SVGEGT, per germline. The CDR3 extends over 14 amino acids. In nucleotides, the CDR3 is TGTGCCAGCAGTTACTCGGGCGTCCAAGAGACCCAGTACTTC. Translated, it gives CASSYSGVQETQYF.

The chain has TRBV7-8 and TRBJ2-3, with a weak D call TRBD2 (6 bases). Trimming removed 2 bases from V and 5 bases from J, with 11 bases in between. Germline CDR1 is SGHVS and CDR2 is FQNEAQ. The CDR3 spans 14 residues. The CDR3 spells CASSLRAGEDTQYF. The CDR3 bases are TGTGCCAGCAGCTTAAGAGCGGGTGAAGATACGCAGTATTTT.

This chain uses TRBV19 with TRBJ1-1, with 11 bases aligning to TRBD1. Germline V lookup: CDR1 LNHDA, CDR2 SQIVND (reference sequence). J lost 9 bases, V lost 9 bases, and 6 bases had no gene match. The CDR3 runs 12 residues. CDR3 region: CASRDRGSQAFF. In nucleotides, the CDR3 is TGTGCCAGCCGGGACAGGGGGTCCCAAGCTTTCTTT.

This chain joins TRBV11-2 and TRBJ1-1; D is ambiguous. The CDR3 has 14 amino acids. Germline V gene lookup returns CDR1 SGHAT and CDR2 FQNNGV. Trimming took 0 bases from V and 0 from J, leaving 5 bases between them. CDR3 sequence reads: CASSLDQVNTEAFF. For the CDR3, the DNA is TGTGCCAGCAGCTTAGATCAGGTGAACACTGAAGCTTTCTTT.

The V and J genes are TRBV19 and TRBJ1-1; D might be TRBD1 (5 bases). Germline V gene data show CDR1 as LNHDA and CDR2 as SQIVND (reference sequence). The V and J ends lost 5 bases and 8 bases respectively, with 9 bases between them. CDR3 length: 11 residues. DNA for the CDR3: TGTGCCAGTAGTTTGGCAGGGGAAGCTTTCTTT. It codes for CASSLAGEAFF.

As concerns this clone: The same CDR3 is also encoded by other DNA sequences in this sample. The rearrangement uses TRBV19 and TRBJ1-5; TRBD1 might be the D (5 bases). Germline assignment: CDR1 LNHDA and CDR2 SQIVND (reference sequence). V dropped 5 bases and J dropped 6 bases, with 14 bases sitting between them. The CDR3 extends over 14 amino acids. The CDR3 bases are TGTGCCAGTAGTGCGCGTCAGGGCGCTCAGCCCCAGCATTTT. Translating it yields CASSARQGAQPQHF.